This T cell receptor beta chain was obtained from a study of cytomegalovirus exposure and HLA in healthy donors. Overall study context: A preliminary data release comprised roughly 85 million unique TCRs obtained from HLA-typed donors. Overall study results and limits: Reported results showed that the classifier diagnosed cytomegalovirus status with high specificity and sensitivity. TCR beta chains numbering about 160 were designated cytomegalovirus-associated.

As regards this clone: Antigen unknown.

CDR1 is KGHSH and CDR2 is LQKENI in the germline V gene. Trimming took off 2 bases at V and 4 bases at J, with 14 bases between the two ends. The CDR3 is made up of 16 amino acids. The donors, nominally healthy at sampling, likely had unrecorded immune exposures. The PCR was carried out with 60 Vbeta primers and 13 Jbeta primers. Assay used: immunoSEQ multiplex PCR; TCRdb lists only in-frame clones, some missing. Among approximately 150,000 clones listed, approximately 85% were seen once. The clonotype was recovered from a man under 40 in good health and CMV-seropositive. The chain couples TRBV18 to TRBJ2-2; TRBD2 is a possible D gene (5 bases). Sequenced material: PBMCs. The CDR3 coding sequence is TGTGCCAGCTCACCAGGAGGACGAGCCCCCACCGGGGAGCTGTTTTTT. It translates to CASSPGGRAPTGELFF.